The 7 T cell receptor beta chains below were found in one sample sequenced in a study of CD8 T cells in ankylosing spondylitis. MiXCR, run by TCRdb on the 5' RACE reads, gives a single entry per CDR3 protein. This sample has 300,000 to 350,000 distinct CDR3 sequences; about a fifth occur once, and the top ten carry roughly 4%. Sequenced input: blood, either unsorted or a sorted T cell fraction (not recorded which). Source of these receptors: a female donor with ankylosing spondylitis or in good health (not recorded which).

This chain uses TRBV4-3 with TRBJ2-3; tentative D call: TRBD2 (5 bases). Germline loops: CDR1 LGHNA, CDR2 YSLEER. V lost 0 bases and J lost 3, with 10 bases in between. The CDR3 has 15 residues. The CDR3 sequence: CASSQDLKRTDTQYF. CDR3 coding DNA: TGCGCCAGCAGCCAAGATCTCAAGCGGACAGATACGCAGTATTTT.

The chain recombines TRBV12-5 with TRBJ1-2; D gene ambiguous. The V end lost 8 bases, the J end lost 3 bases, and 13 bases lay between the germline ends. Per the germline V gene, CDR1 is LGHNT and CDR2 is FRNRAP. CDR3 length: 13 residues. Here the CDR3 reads CASSSDGDYGYTF. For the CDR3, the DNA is TGTGCTAGTTCCTCGGATGGGGACTATGGCTACACCTTC.

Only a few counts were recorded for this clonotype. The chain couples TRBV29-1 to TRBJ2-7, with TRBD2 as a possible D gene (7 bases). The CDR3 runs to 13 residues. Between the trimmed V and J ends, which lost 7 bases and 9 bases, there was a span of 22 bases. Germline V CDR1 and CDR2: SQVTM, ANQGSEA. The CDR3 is CSAQLATGGVQYF. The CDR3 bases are TGCAGCGCCCAACTAGCGACAGGTGGGGTGCAGTACTTC.

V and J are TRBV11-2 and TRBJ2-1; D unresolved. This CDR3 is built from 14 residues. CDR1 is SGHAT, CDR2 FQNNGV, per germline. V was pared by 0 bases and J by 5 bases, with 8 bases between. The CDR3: CASSLDRGHNEQFF. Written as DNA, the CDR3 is TGTGCCAGCAGCTTAGATCGTGGGCACAATGAGCAGTTCTTC. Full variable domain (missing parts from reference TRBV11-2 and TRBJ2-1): EAGVAQSPRYKIIEKRQSVAFWCNPISGHATLYWYQQILGQGPKLLIQFQNNGVVDDSQLPKDRFSAERLKGVDSTLKIQPAKLEDSAVYLCASSLDRGHNEQFFGPGTRLTVL.

CDR3 in amino acids: CASSTDRINGYTF. CDR3 in DNA: TGTGCCAGCAGCACAGACAGGATCAATGGCTACACCTTC. V and J are TRBV7-2 and TRBJ1-2; D possibly corresponds to TRBD1 (6 bases). Germline lookup yields CDR1 SGHTA and CDR2 FQGNSA. V shed 5 bases and J shed 6 bases, with 13 bases lying between them. The length of the CDR3 is 13 residues. Full variable domain (remainder filled in from reference TRBV7-2 and TRBJ1-2): GAGVSQSPSNKVTEKGKDVELRCDPISGHTALYWYRQSLGQGLEFLIYFQGNSAPDKSGLPSDRFSAERTGGSVSTLTIQRTQQEDSAVYLCASSTDRINGYTFGSGTRLTVV.

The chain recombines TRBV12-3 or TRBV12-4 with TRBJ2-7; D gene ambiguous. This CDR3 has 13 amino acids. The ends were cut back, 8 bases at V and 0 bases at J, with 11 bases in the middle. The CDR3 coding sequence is TGTGCCAGCGGGAAAAGGAGCTCCTACGAGCAGTACTTC. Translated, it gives CASGKRSSYEQYF.

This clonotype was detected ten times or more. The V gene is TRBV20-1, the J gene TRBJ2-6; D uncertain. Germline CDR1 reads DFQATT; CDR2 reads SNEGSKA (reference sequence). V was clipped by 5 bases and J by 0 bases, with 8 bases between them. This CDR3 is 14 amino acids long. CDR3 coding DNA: TGCAGTGCTGCCTTTTCCTCTGGGGCCAACGTCCTGACTTTC. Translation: CSAAFSSGANVLTF.